This T cell receptor (beta chain) was obtained from a study of metastatic and nonmetastatic thyroid tumors. Turning to the study itself: Repertoires from blood and tumor or nodule tissue of malignant and benign thyroid patients were compared. The study, taken as a whole, reports: The study reportedly found significantly higher TCR beta diversity in malignant thyroid tumors than benign nodules, in blood and tumor.

Per the original data handling: Across clinicopathological groups, CDR3 differences served as the basis for building a distant-metastasis classifier for papillary thyroid cancer. With MiXCR, TCRdb called clones anew from the PCR reads. The V and J calls follow TCRdb's processing rather than the paper's. The profile shows some 19,000 clones, approximately 25% of them singletons. At least ten counts were recorded for this clone. The antigen remains undetermined. Germline assignment: CDR1 SEHNR and CDR2 FQNEAQ (reference sequence). The CDR3 is 17 residues long. V was clipped by 5 bases and J by 2 bases, with 21 bases between them. Among the patients, none had received any treatment before thyroid surgery.

What was sequenced was blood. This chain joins TRBV7-9 and TRBJ1-2; D gene uncertain. The sequence derives from a male donor with papillary thyroid cancer or a benign thyroid nodule (not recorded which). Some clones in this sample may be carry-over from other donors' samples. The CDR3 bases are TGTGCCAGCAGCGTACTCCGAGGACGCTTAAAAAACTATGGCTACACCTTC. Its protein is CASSVLRGRLKNYGYTF.